These T cell receptor beta chains were read from a single sample in a study of blood T cell repertoires in COVID-19. Profiling relied on immunoSEQ multiplex PCR, and the TCRdb table lists in-frame clones only, not all of them. Here the sample spans hundreds of thousands of clones, roughly 89% being singletons. Sequenced material: PBMCs or T cells enriched from blood (not recorded which). The source of these receptors is a woman aged 40-49 years who had recovered from COVID-19. The CDR3 runs from the conserved cysteine through the conserved F or W. The order of the fields is CDR3 DNA, CDR3 protein, clone size, D gene, J gene, CDR3 length, V gene. D genes are given only for firm matches. Size is stated for part of the rows, as once, few or many counts, or as a class when the clone is expanded.

DNA: TGTGCCAGCAAGGGTGTCGGGACTAGCACAGATACGCAGTATTTT
CDR3: CASKGVGTSTDTQYF
size: .
D: .
J: TRBJ2-3
length: 15
V: TRBV2

DNA: TGCGCCAGCAGCCAACAGGGGGCCTACAATGAGCAGTTCTTC
CDR3: CASSQQGAYNEQFF
size: .
D: TRBD1
J: TRBJ2-1
length: 14
V: TRBV4-1

DNA: TGTGCCAGCAGGGCAACAGGGATTTATCAGTACTTC
CDR3: CASRATGIYQYF
size: .
D: .
J: TRBJ2-4
length: 12
V: TRBV2

DNA: TGTGCCAGCAGTTATGGCAGTCTCTCCTACAATGAGCAGTTCTTC
CDR3: CASSYGSLSYNEQFF
size: .
D: .
J: TRBJ2-1
length: 15
V: TRBV28

DNA: TGTGCCAGCAGCCTAGCAGGTAGCCTTAACACTGAAGCTTTCTTT
CDR3: CASSLAGSLNTEAFF
size: .
D: .
J: TRBJ1-1
length: 15
V: TRBV7-8

DNA: TGTGCCAGTAACAAGGCGGGGGGGAGCACTGAAGCTTTCTTT
CDR3: CASNKAGGSTEAFF
size: .
D: .
J: TRBJ1-1
length: 14
V: TRBV19

DNA: TGTGCCAGCAGTGACAGAGTTTTGTACGAGCAGTACTTC
CDR3: CASSDRVLYEQYF
size: .
D: .
J: TRBJ2-7
length: 13
V: TRBV21-1

DNA: TGTGCCAGCAGCTTGTCGGGAAACCCTGAAGCTTTCTTT
CDR3: CASSLSGNPEAFF
size: .
D: .
J: TRBJ1-1
length: 13
V: TRBV5-8

DNA: TGTGCCAGCAGTCTCCCTCGGCGGGTCGGCTCCTACAATGAGCAGTTCTTC
CDR3: CASSLPRRVGSYNEQFF
size: .
D: .
J: TRBJ2-1
length: 17
V: TRBV2

DNA: TGCAGTGCTAGTACTAGCGGGAGATCCAAGGAGCAGTACTTC
CDR3: CSASTSGRSKEQYF
size: .
D: TRBD2
J: TRBJ2-7
length: 14
V: TRBV20-1

DNA: TGTGCCAGCAGTTTGGACAGGGTGGGCACCGGGGAGCTGTTTTTT
CDR3: CASSLDRVGTGELFF
size: .
D: TRBD1
J: TRBJ2-2
length: 15
V: TRBV28

DNA: TGTGCCAGCACCATAAGGAGCGGACAGCCCCAGCATTTT
CDR3: CASTIRSGQPQHF
size: once
D: .
J: TRBJ1-5
length: 13
V: TRBV7-2

DNA: TGTGCCAGCAGTTACAAGCTGGTAAGGGGAAACAATGAGCAGTTCTTC
CDR3: CASSYKLVRGNNEQFF
size: .
D: .
J: TRBJ2-1
length: 16
V: TRBV6-2/TRBV6-3

DNA: TGTGCCAGCAGCCGGGACAGGGTCCGTACGAACGAAAAACTGTTTTTT
CDR3: CASSRDRVRTNEKLFF
size: .
D: TRBD1
J: TRBJ1-4
length: 16
V: TRBV2

DNA: TGTAGCAGCACTGCCTCGGGGCTAGCGGGGTACAATGAGCAGTTCTTC
CDR3: CSSTASGLAGYNEQFF
size: .
D: TRBD2
J: TRBJ2-1
length: 16
V: TRBV7-6

DNA: TGTGCCACCTCGGGCCAGGGGGGTCCCGGGGAGCTGTTTTTT
CDR3: CATSGQGGPGELFF
size: .
D: .
J: TRBJ2-2
length: 14
V: TRBV24-1

DNA: TGTGCCAGCAGTCCTATGGGTAGCGGGATCTCCTACAATGAGCAGTTCTTC
CDR3: CASSPMGSGISYNEQFF
size: .
D: TRBD2
J: TRBJ2-1
length: 17
V: TRBV6-4

DNA: TGTGCCAGCAGCGGGACAGTTGCTAATGAAAAACTGTTTTTT
CDR3: CASSGTVANEKLFF
size: .
D: TRBD1
J: TRBJ1-4
length: 14
V: TRBV11-2

DNA: TGCAGCGTTGAGCCCGCCGGTTCCTACGAGCAGTACTTC
CDR3: CSVEPAGSYEQYF
size: .
D: .
J: TRBJ2-7
length: 13
V: TRBV29-1

DNA: TGTGCCAGCAGCTCTAGCGGGGCCACAGATACGCAGTATTTT
CDR3: CASSSSGATDTQYF
size: few
D: TRBD2
J: TRBJ2-3
length: 14
V: TRBV7-2

DNA: TGTGCCAGCAGTTACCTAACTAGCGGGAGCGAGCAGTACTTC
CDR3: CASSYLTSGSEQYF
size: .
D: TRBD2
J: TRBJ2-7
length: 14
V: TRBV6-2/TRBV6-3

DNA: TGTGCCAGCAGCGTCAGCGGGACAGATACGCAGTATTTT
CDR3: CASSVSGTDTQYF
size: .
D: .
J: TRBJ2-3
length: 13
V: TRBV7-9

DNA: TGTGCCAGCAGGACTCCTGCGGTTGGCCCTACGGGGGGCTACACCTTC
CDR3: CASRTPAVGPTGGYTF
size: .
D: .
J: TRBJ1-2
length: 16
V: TRBV28

DNA: TGTGCCACCAGTGATGCCCTCTCTCGAGGGAAAGGGACAGATACGCAGTATTTT
CDR3: CATSDALSRGKGTDTQYF
size: .
D: .
J: TRBJ2-3
length: 18
V: TRBV24-1

DNA: TGTGCCAGCACCCTTAACCAGTTTAACTACAATGAGCAGTTCTTC
CDR3: CASTLNQFNYNEQFF
size: once
D: .
J: TRBJ2-1
length: 15
V: TRBV28

DNA: TGTGCCAGCAGCCACCGCATTCTAGGACAGGGTGTCGTGAACGAGCAGTACTTC
CDR3: CASSHRILGQGVVNEQYF
size: .
D: TRBD1
J: TRBJ2-7
length: 18
V: TRBV7-2

DNA: TGTGCCAGCAGACCCATCGACTCGGCTGAAGCTTTCTTT
CDR3: CASRPIDSAEAFF
size: .
D: .
J: TRBJ1-1
length: 13
V: TRBV27

DNA: TGTGCCAGCAGCCAACCTCTTAGACAGAAAATTGGAAACACCATATATTTT
CDR3: CASSQPLRQKIGNTIYF
size: .
D: .
J: TRBJ1-3
length: 17
V: TRBV4-2

DNA: TGTGCCAGCAGCTTATCTGGCCTAGGTTACAATGAGCAGTTCTTC
CDR3: CASSLSGLGYNEQFF
size: .
D: .
J: TRBJ2-1
length: 15
V: TRBV7-3

DNA: TGTGCCAGTACTTCGCGCGCAGAAAAACTGTTTTTT
CDR3: CASTSRAEKLFF
size: .
D: .
J: TRBJ1-4
length: 12
V: TRBV28

DNA: TGCGCCAGCACCAAGCAAACCACAGGGTTCGGCTACGAGCAGTACTTC
CDR3: CASTKQTTGFGYEQYF
size: .
D: .
J: TRBJ2-7
length: 16
V: TRBV10-2

DNA: TGTGCCAGCAGCTTAGCCGGGGGGGGACAGCCCCAGCATTTT
CDR3: CASSLAGGGQPQHF
size: .
D: .
J: TRBJ1-5
length: 14
V: TRBV7-2

DNA: TGTGCCTGGAGTGTACAGGTCGGGGATACGCAGTATTTT
CDR3: CAWSVQVGDTQYF
size: .
D: .
J: TRBJ2-3
length: 13
V: TRBV30

DNA: TGTGCCAGCAGTTTATATTTCGACAGGGACGGGAAGACCCAGTACTTC
CDR3: CASSLYFDRDGKTQYF
size: once
D: TRBD1
J: TRBJ2-5
length: 16
V: TRBV27

DNA: TGTGCCAGTAGTATAGAGGGGAGCGGGAGCCTCTACGAGCAGTACTTC
CDR3: CASSIEGSGSLYEQYF
size: .
D: TRBD2
J: TRBJ2-7
length: 16
V: TRBV19

DNA: TGTGCCAGTAGTATGTGGGCTAGCGAGTACACAGATACGCAGTATTTT
CDR3: CASSMWASEYTDTQYF
size: many
D: .
J: TRBJ2-3
length: 16
V: TRBV19

DNA: TGCGCCAGCAGCCTAGGGACTAGCGGGAACTCAGATACGCAGTATTTT
CDR3: CASSLGTSGNSDTQYF
size: .
D: TRBD2
J: TRBJ2-3
length: 16
V: TRBV4-3

DNA: TGTGCCAGCAGTCTAGCGGCGAACACTGAAGCTTTCTTT
CDR3: CASSLAANTEAFF
size: .
D: .
J: TRBJ1-1
length: 13
V: TRBV7-9

DNA: TGTGCCAGCAGTGGAATGGCTCAACAAGAGACCCAGTACTTC
CDR3: CASSGMAQQETQYF
size: .
D: .
J: TRBJ2-5
length: 14
V: TRBV2

DNA: TGTGCCAGCTCAAAAGCGGGCGGGTGGAACACCGGGGAGCTGTTTTTT
CDR3: CASSKAGGWNTGELFF
size: .
D: .
J: TRBJ2-2
length: 16
V: TRBV7-8

DNA: TGCAGTGCTAGTGGCGACTACGAGCAGTACTTC
CDR3: CSASGDYEQYF
size: .
D: .
J: TRBJ2-7
length: 11
V: TRBV20-1

DNA: TGCAGTGCGAGAAGGGGCGCTGAAGCTTTCTTT
CDR3: CSARRGAEAFF
size: .
D: .
J: TRBJ1-1
length: 11
V: TRBV20-1

DNA: TGTGCCAGCAGCGCGGACAGTTCCCTTTACTATGGCTACACCTTC
CDR3: CASSADSSLYYGYTF
size: .
D: .
J: TRBJ1-2
length: 15
V: TRBV9

DNA: TGTGCCAGCAGCTTACCCACAGGGGGCGTCCGGGAATCCCTCTCCGAGCAGTACTTC
CDR3: CASSLPTGGVRESLSEQYF
size: .
D: TRBD1
J: TRBJ2-7
length: 19
V: TRBV7-8

DNA: TGCAGCTCCCAAGGGATCCGGGGAGAGACCCAGTACTTC
CDR3: CSSQGIRGETQYF
size: .
D: .
J: TRBJ2-5
length: 13
V: TRBV29-1

DNA: TGTGCCAGCAGTACTCCGGGACTTCAAGAGACCCAGTACTTC
CDR3: CASSTPGLQETQYF
size: once
D: .
J: TRBJ2-5
length: 14
V: TRBV9

DNA: TGTGCCAGCAGCCCCACCCTAGCGGGGGGGAGCACAGATACGCAGTATTTT
CDR3: CASSPTLAGGSTDTQYF
size: .
D: TRBD2
J: TRBJ2-3
length: 17
V: TRBV3-1/TRBV3-2

DNA: TGTGCCAGCAGTTATAGCGGGAGAAGAGAGCAGTACTTC
CDR3: CASSYSGRREQYF
size: .
D: TRBD2
J: TRBJ2-7
length: 13
V: TRBV6-5

DNA: TGTGCCAGCAGTTACCAGGGACAGTCGGCCAACTATGGCTACACCTTC
CDR3: CASSYQGQSANYGYTF
size: .
D: TRBD1
J: TRBJ1-2
length: 16
V: TRBV6-5

DNA: TGTGCCAGCAGTCCGCACAATAGCAATCAGCCCCAGCATTTT
CDR3: CASSPHNSNQPQHF
size: once
D: .
J: TRBJ1-5
length: 14
V: TRBV28

DNA: TGTGCCAGCAGCCCCTACGCTTCGGCTAGCGGGAGTCCTGAGCAGTTCTTC
CDR3: CASSPYASASGSPEQFF
size: .
D: TRBD2
J: TRBJ2-1
length: 17
V: TRBV7-9

DNA: TGTGCCAGCAGAGCTTCGACAGGCCCCTACGAGCAGTACTTC
CDR3: CASRASTGPYEQYF
size: once
D: .
J: TRBJ2-7
length: 14
V: TRBV5-4

DNA: TGTGCCAGCTCACCAGAGAGCTCCTACGAGCAGTACTTC
CDR3: CASSPESSYEQYF
size: once
D: .
J: TRBJ2-7
length: 13
V: TRBV18

DNA: TGTGCCAGCAGCCGGACATATAATCAGCCCCAGCATTTT
CDR3: CASSRTYNQPQHF
size: .
D: .
J: TRBJ1-5
length: 13
V: TRBV12-3/TRBV12-4

DNA: TGTGCCAGCAGTCGACAGGGCCGTAACTATGGCTACACCTTC
CDR3: CASSRQGRNYGYTF
size: .
D: TRBD1
J: TRBJ1-2
length: 14
V: TRBV28

DNA: TGTGCCAGCAGTTACTGGAGGACGGAGGAAGCTTTCTTT
CDR3: CASSYWRTEEAFF
size: .
D: .
J: TRBJ1-1
length: 13
V: TRBV6-5

DNA: TGTGCCAGCTCACAGGCGGCGGGTCCTGAAAAACTGTTTTTT
CDR3: CASSQAAGPEKLFF
size: .
D: .
J: TRBJ1-4
length: 14
V: TRBV18

DNA: TGTGCCAGCAGCCGACAGGGAGTCTACGAGCAGTACTTC
CDR3: CASSRQGVYEQYF
size: .
D: TRBD1
J: TRBJ2-7
length: 13
V: TRBV28

DNA: TGCGCCAGCAGCTTGGCCGAGGGGGCGAACTACGAGCAGTACTTC
CDR3: CASSLAEGANYEQYF
size: .
D: TRBD1
J: TRBJ2-7
length: 15
V: TRBV5-1

DNA: TGCGCCAGCAGCTTGGACAGCCCTAACTATGGCTACACCTTC
CDR3: CASSLDSPNYGYTF
size: .
D: .
J: TRBJ1-2
length: 14
V: TRBV5-1